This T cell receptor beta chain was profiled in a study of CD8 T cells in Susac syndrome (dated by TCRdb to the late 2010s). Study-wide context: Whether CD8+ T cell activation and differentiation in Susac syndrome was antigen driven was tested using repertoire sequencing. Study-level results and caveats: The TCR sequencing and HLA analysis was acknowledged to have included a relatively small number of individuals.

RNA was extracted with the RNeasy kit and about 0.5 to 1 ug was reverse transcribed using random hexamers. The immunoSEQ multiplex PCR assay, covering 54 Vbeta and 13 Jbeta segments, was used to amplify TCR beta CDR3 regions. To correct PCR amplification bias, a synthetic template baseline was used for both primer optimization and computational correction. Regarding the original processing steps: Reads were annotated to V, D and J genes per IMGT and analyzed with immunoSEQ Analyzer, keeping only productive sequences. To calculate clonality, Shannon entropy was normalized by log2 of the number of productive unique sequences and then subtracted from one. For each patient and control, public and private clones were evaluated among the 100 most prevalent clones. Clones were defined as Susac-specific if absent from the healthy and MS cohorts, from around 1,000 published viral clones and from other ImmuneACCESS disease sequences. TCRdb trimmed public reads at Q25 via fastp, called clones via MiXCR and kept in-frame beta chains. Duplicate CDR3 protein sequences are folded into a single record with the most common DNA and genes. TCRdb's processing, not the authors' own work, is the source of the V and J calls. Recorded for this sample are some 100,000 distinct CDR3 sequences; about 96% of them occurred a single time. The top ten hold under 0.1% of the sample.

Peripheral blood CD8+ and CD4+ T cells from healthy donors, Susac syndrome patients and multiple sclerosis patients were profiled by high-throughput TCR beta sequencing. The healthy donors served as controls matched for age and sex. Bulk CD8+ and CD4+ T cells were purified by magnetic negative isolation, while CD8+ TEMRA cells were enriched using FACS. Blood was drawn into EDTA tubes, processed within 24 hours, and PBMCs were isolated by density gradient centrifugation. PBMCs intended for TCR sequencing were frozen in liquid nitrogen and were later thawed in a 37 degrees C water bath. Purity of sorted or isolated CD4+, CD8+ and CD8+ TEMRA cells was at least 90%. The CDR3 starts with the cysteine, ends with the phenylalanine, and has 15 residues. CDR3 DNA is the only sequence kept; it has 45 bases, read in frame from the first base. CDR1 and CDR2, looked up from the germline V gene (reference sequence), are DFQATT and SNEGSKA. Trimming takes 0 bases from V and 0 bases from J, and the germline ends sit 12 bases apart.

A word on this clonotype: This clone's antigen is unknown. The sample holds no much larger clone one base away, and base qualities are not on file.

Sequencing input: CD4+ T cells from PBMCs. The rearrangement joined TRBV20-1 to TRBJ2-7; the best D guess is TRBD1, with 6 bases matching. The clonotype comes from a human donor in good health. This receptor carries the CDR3 CSAREGHFPSYEQYF. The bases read TGCAGTGCTAGAGAGGGACACTTTCCCTCCTACGAGCAGTACTTC.